Reported below is one T cell receptor (beta chain). The data belong to a study of blood T cell repertoires in COVID-19. The assay was immunoSEQ multiplex PCR, and TCRdb's table has in-frame clones only and misses some. This table holds about 61,000 clones, approximately 84% found once. This CDR3 is built from 14 residues. The V gene's germline CDR1 is SGHTA and CDR2 FQGNSA. Trimming pared 5 bases from V and 0 bases from J, leaving 11 bases between. Material: peripheral blood. The V and J genes are TRBV7-2 and TRBJ2-7, with a tentative D call TRBD1 (5 bases). The TCR comes from a human donor in a cohort sampled during active COVID-19. The CDR3, as DNA: TGTGCCAGCAGCGCCGGTGACAGCTCCTACGAGCAGTACTTC. Amino acid sequence: CASSAGDSSYEQYF.